Listed below are T cell receptor beta chains from one sample, sequenced in a study of PD-L1 blockade in urothelial cancer. Using immunoSEQ multiplex PCR, the repertoire was profiled, and TCRdb retains in-frame clones only, with some absent. The sample lists about 110,000 clones; around 85% were seen once. The sequences come from PBMCs, collected around atezolizumab (anti-PD-L1) treatment. These receptors were obtained from a man aged 50-59 years with urothelial cancer. Each CDR3 is given without its conserved first and last residue. Each record gives: V gene, J gene, CDR3 protein.

v_call: TRBV5-1; j_call: TRBJ2-1; cdr3_aa: ASSLASQGNEQF
v_call: TRBV5-1; j_call: TRBJ1-1; cdr3_aa: ASSFLRTGMNTEAF
v_call: TRBV6-5; j_call: TRBJ1-2; cdr3_aa: ASSVQGAGYGYT
v_call: TRBV7-9; j_call: TRBJ2-1; cdr3_aa: ASSLGTSGGNEQF
v_call: TRBV7-2; j_call: TRBJ1-5; cdr3_aa: ASSWGVGGNQPQH
v_call: TRBV9; j_call: TRBJ2-3; cdr3_aa: ASSVATGQGTDTQY
v_call: TRBV6-5; j_call: TRBJ1-5; cdr3_aa: ASSSPNQPQH
v_call: TRBV7-2; j_call: TRBJ1-1; cdr3_aa: ASSRLRGTEAF
v_call: TRBV28; j_call: TRBJ2-1; cdr3_aa: ASSLVLAGGWDEQF
v_call: TRBV5-5; j_call: TRBJ2-2; cdr3_aa: ASRRWEREDGELF
v_call: TRBV5-4; j_call: TRBJ1-1; cdr3_aa: ASSPDRLTARTEAF
v_call: TRBV2; j_call: TRBJ1-3; cdr3_aa: ASSERGNTIY
v_call: TRBV19; j_call: TRBJ2-7; cdr3_aa: ASSPTGKRNEQY
v_call: TRBV11-2; j_call: TRBJ2-1; cdr3_aa: ASSPKIEQF
v_call: TRBV19; j_call: TRBJ1-2; cdr3_aa: ASSAGGVGYGYT
v_call: TRBV5-1; j_call: TRBJ1-6; cdr3_aa: ASRDTNSPLH
v_call: TRBV7-3; j_call: TRBJ2-1; cdr3_aa: ASSSVEEKGVAYNEQF
v_call: TRBV7-9; j_call: TRBJ2-7; cdr3_aa: ASSLSSGGGEQY
v_call: TRBV7-9; j_call: TRBJ1-2; cdr3_aa: ASSPGGEADGYT
v_call: TRBV14; j_call: TRBJ2-2; cdr3_aa: ASSQGGGLYYTGELF
v_call: TRBV5-6; j_call: TRBJ2-7; cdr3_aa: ASSLGGGLSYEQY
v_call: TRBV30; j_call: TRBJ2-3; cdr3_aa: AWRSEIFTDTQY
v_call: TRBV4-1; j_call: TRBJ2-7; cdr3_aa: ASSPGNREGEQY
v_call: TRBV29-1; j_call: TRBJ2-3; cdr3_aa: SGKRDRTDTQY
v_call: TRBV6-1; j_call: TRBJ1-2; cdr3_aa: ASNTGTSNYGYT
v_call: TRBV6-1; j_call: TRBJ2-7; cdr3_aa: ASMPDGGAYEQY
v_call: TRBV6-1; j_call: TRBJ2-4; cdr3_aa: ASSEYGTSGLILAKNIQY
v_call: TRBV28; j_call: TRBJ1-4; cdr3_aa: ASSLTQNEKLF
v_call: TRBV6-4; j_call: TRBJ2-7; cdr3_aa: ASSDSAGSSYEQY
v_call: TRBV5-1; j_call: TRBJ2-5; cdr3_aa: ASIPGGSGRTQY
v_call: TRBV19; j_call: TRBJ2-5; cdr3_aa: ASSMLAGRSETQY
v_call: TRBV5-1; j_call: TRBJ1-4; cdr3_aa: ASSLQGRNEKLF
v_call: TRBV6-6; j_call: TRBJ1-1; cdr3_aa: ASTPFLNTEAF
v_call: TRBV14; j_call: TRBJ2-2; cdr3_aa: ASSQAAGQGKAGELF
v_call: TRBV9; j_call: TRBJ2-1; cdr3_aa: ASSVGGQEQF
v_call: TRBV6-5; j_call: TRBJ1-5; cdr3_aa: ASTKDRAGNQPQH